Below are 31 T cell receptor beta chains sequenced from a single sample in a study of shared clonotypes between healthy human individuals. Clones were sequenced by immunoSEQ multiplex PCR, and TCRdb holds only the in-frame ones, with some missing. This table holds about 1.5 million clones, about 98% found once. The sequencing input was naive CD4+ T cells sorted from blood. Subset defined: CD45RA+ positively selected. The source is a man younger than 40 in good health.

The CDR3 spells CASTSRGTGWNTGELFF. CDR3 DNA: TGTGCCAGCACCTCCCGCGGGACAGGGTGGAACACCGGGGAGCTGTTTTTT. This chain uses TRBV27 with TRBJ2-2; 9 positions match TRBD1. V lost 7 bases and J lost 1; bases outside the gene matches: 10. This CDR3 region has 17 residues. Germline V lookup: CDR1 MNHEY, CDR2 SMNVEV (reference sequence).

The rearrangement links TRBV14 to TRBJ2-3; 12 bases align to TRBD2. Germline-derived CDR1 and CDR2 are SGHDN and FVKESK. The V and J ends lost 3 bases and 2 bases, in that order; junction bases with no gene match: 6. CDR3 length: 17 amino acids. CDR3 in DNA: TGTGCCAGCAGCCATTGGACTAGCGGGATATCCACAGATACGCAGTATTTT. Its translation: CASSHWTSGISTDTQYF. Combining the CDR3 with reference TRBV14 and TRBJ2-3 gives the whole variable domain EAGVTQFPSHSVIEKGQTVTLRCDPISGHDNLYWYRRVMGKEIKFLLHFVKESKQDESGMPNNRFLAERTGGTYSTLKVQPAELEDSGVYFCASSHWTSGISTDTQYFGPGTRLTVL.

The chain's CDR3 is CATQVAGSNQPQHF. The CDR3 region has the DNA TGTGCCACGCAGGTTGCTGGTAGCAATCAGCCCCAGCATTTT. V gene TRBV10-3 combines with J gene TRBJ1-5, with unresolved D. Trimming took off 10 bases at V and 0 bases at J, with 13 bases between the two ends. The germline CDR1 and CDR2 sequences are ENHRY and SYGVKD. This CDR3 spans 14 amino acids.

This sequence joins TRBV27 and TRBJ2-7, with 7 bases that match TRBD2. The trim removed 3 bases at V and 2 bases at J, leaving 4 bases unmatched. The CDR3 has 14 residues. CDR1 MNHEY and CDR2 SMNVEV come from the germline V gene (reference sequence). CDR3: CASSLVGTTYEQYF. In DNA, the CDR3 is TGTGCCAGCAGTTTGGTCGGGACTACCTACGAGCAGTACTTC.

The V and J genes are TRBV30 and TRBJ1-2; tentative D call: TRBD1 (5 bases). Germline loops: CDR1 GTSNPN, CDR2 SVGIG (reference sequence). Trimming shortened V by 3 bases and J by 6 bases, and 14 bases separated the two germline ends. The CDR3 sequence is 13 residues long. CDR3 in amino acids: CAWRESRGDGYTF. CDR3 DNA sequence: TGTGCCTGGAGGGAATCAAGGGGAGATGGCTACACCTTC.

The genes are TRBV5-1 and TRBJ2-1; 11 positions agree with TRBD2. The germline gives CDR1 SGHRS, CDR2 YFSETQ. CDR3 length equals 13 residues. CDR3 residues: CVSTSGRRSEQFF. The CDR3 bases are TGCGTCTCAACTAGCGGGAGAAGGAGTGAGCAGTTCTTC.

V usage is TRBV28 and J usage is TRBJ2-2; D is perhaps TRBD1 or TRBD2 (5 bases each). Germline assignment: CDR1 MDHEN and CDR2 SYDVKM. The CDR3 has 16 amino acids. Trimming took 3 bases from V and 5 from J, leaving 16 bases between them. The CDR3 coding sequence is TGTGCCAGCAGTTTGCGTGGGGCGCCGGGGACCGGGGAGCTGTTTTTT. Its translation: CASSLRGAPGTGELFF.

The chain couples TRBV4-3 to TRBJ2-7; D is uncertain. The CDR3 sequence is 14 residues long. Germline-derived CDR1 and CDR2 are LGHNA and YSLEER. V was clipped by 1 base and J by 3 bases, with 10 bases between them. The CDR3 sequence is CASSQGRGRYEQYF. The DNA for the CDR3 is TGCGCCAGCAGCCAAGGCCGCGGTCGCTACGAGCAGTACTTC.

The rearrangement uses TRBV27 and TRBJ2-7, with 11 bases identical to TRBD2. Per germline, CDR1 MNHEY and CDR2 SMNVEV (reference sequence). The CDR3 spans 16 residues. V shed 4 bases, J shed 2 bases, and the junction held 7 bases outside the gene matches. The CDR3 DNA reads TGTGCCAGCAGTTCACACGGGACTAGCGGCACCTACGAGCAGTACTTC. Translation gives CASSSHGTSGTYEQYF.

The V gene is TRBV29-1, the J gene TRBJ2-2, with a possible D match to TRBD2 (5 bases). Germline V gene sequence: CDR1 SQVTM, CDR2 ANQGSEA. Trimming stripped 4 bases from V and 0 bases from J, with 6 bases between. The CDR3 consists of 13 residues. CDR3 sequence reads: CSVARANTGELFF. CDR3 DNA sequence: TGCAGCGTTGCGAGGGCGAACACCGGGGAGCTGTTTTTT.

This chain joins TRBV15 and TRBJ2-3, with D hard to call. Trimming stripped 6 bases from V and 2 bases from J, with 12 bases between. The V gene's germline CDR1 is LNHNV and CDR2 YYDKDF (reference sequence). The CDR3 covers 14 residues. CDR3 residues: CATRKDPNTDTQYF. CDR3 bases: TGTGCCACCAGAAAAGACCCGAACACAGATACGCAGTATTTT.

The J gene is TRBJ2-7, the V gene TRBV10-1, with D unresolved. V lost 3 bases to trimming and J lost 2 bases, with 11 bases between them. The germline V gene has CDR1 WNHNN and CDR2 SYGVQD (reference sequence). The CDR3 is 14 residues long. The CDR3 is CASSEGSPPYEQYF. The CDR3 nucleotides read TGCGCCAGCAGTGAAGGCAGCCCCCCCTACGAGCAGTACTTC.

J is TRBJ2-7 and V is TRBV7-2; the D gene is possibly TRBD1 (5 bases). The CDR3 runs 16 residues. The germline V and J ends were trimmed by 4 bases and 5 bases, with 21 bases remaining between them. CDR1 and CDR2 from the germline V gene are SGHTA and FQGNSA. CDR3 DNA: TGTGCCAGCAGCTCAAAAGCCAGACAGCCTTTGGACGAGCAGTACTTC. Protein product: CASSSKARQPLDEQYF.

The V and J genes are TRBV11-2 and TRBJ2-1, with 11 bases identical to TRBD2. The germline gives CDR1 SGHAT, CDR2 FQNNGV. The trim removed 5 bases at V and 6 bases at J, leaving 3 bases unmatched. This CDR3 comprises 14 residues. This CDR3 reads CASSNSGRANEQFF. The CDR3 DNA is TGTGCCAGCAGCAATAGCGGGAGGGCCAATGAGCAGTTCTTC.

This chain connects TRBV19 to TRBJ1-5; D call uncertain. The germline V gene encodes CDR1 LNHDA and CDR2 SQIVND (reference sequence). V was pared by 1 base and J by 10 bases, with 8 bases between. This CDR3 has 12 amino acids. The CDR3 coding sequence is TGTGCCAGTAGTATAGTGGGCTCACCCCAGCATTTT. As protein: CASSIVGSPQHF. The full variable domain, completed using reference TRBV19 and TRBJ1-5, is DGGITQSPKYLFRKEGQNVTLSCEQNLNHDAMYWYRQDPGQGLRLIYYSQIVNDFQKGDIAEGYSVSREKKESFPLTVTSAQKNPTAFYLCASSIVGSPQHFGDGTRLSIL.

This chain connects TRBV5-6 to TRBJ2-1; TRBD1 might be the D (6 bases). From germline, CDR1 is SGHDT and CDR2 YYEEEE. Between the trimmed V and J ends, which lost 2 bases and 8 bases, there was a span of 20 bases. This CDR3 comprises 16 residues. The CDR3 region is CASSFFPDSFGYEQFF. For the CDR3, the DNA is TGTGCCAGCAGCTTTTTCCCGGACAGCTTCGGGTATGAGCAGTTCTTC.

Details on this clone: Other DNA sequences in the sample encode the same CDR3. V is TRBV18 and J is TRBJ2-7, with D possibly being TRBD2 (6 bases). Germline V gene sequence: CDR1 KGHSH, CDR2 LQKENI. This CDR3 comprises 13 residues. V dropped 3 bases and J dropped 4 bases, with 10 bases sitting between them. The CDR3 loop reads CASSPSGGYEQYF. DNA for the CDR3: TGTGCCAGCTCACCCTCTGGAGGGTACGAGCAGTACTTC.

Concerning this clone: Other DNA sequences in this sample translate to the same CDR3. CDR3 sequence reads: CASSLPPSYEQYF. DNA of the CDR3: TGTGCCAGCAGCCTACCTCCCTCCTACGAGCAGTACTTC. This chain links TRBV5-4 with TRBJ2-7; D ambiguous. The length of the CDR3 is 13 residues. Germline assignment: CDR1 SGHNT and CDR2 YYREEE (reference sequence). V shed 4 bases and J shed 0 bases, with 8 bases lying between them.

CDR3 nucleotide sequence: TGTGCCAGCAGCGCCCGGGACATCGGTGAAAAACTGTTTTTT. This gives the protein CASSARDIGEKLFF. The chain has TRBV5-6 and TRBJ1-4, with D possibly matching TRBD1 (6 bases). Germline V CDR1 and CDR2: SGHDT, YYEEEE. There are 14 residues in the CDR3. Trimming stripped 4 bases from V and 7 bases from J, with 14 bases between.

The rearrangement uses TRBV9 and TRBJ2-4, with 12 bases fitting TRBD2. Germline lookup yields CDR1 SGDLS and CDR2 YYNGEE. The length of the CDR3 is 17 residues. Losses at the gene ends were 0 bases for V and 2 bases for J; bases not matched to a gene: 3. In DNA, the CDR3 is TGTGCCAGCAGCGTAGATCTAGCGGGAGGGACCAAAAACATTCAGTACTTC. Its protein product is CASSVDLAGGTKNIQYF.

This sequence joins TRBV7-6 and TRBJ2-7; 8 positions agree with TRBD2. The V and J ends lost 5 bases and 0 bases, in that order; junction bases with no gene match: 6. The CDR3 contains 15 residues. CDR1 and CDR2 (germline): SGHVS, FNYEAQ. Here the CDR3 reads CASSPRLAGSYEQYF. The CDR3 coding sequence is TGTGCCAGCAGCCCCCGGCTAGCGGGCTCCTACGAGCAGTACTTC.

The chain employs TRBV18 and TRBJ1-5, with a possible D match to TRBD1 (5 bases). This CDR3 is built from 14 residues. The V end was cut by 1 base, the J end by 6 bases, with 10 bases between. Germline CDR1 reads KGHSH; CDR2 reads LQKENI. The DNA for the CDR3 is TGTGCCAGCTCACCACGCAGGGTCGGTCAGCCCCAGCATTTT. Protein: CASSPRRVGQPQHF.

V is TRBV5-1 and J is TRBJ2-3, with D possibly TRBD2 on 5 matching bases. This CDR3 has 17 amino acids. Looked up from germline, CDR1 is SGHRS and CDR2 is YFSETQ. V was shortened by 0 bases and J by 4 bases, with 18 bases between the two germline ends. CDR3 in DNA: TGCGCCAGCAGCTTGGCGCGGGTCGTACTTTCCTCAGATACGCAGTATTTT. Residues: CASSLARVVLSSDTQYF.

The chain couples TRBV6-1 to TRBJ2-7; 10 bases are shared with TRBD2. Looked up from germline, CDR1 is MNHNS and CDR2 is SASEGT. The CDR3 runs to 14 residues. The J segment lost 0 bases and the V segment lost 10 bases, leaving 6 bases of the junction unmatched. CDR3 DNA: TGTGCCATCAAAAGGACTAGCGGCTCCTACGAGCAGTACTTC. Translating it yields CAIKRTSGSYEQYF.

CDR3 residues: CASSFGQGWKLFF. Here the CDR3 DNA reads TGTGCCAGCAGTTTCGGGCAGGGTTGGAAACTGTTTTTT. The chain couples TRBV27 to TRBJ1-4; TRBD1 is a possible D gene (5 bases). This CDR3 is 13 amino acids long. From germline, CDR1 is MNHEY and CDR2 SMNVEV (reference sequence). The germline V and J ends were trimmed by 3 bases and 11 bases, with 13 bases remaining between them.

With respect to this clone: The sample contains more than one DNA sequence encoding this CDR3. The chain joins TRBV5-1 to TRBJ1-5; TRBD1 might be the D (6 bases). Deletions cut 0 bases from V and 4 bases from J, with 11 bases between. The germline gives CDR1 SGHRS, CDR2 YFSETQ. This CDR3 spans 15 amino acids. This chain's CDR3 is CASSLAGVSNQPQHF. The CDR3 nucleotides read TGCGCCAGCAGCTTGGCAGGGGTCAGTAATCAGCCCCAGCATTTT.

The chain's CDR3 is CATKAWRDDTGELFF. The CDR3 DNA reads as TGTGCCACCAAGGCGTGGCGGGACGACACCGGGGAGCTGTTTTTT. The chain uses TRBV15 and TRBJ2-2; tentative D call: TRBD2 (6 bases). The CDR3 extends over 15 amino acids. The V and J ends lost 7 bases and 3 bases respectively, with 15 bases between them. Germline-derived CDR1 and CDR2 are LNHNV and YYDKDF (reference sequence).

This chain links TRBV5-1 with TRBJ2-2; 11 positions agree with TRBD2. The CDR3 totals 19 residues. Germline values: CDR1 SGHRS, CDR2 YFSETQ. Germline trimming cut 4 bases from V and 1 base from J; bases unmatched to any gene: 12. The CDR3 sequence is CASSRTELAGGRNTGELFF. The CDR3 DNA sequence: TGCGCCAGCAGCCGGACAGAGCTAGCGGGAGGAAGGAACACCGGGGAGCTGTTTTTT. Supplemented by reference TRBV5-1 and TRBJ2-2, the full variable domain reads KAGVTQTPRYLIKTRGQQVTLSCSPISGHRSVSWYQQTPGQGLQFLFEYFSETQRNKGNFPGRFSGRQFSNSRSEMNVSTLELGDSALYLCASSRTELAGGRNTGELFFGEGSRLTVL.

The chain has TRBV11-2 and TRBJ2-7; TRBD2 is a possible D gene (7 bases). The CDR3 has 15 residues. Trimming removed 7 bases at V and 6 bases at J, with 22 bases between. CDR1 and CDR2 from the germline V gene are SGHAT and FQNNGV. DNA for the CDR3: TGTGCCAGCAAGGGGCTAGGGGGGGACCTCCGCGAGCAGTACTTC. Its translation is CASKGLGGDLREQYF.

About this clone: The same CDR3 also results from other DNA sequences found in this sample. The DNA for the CDR3 is TGTGCCAGCAGTTTCTTGGGGAATGAGCAGTTCTTC. Encoded protein: CASSFLGNEQFF. The chain joins TRBV28 to TRBJ2-1, with D unresolved. The CDR3 length is 12 residues. The germline V gene encodes CDR1 MDHEN and CDR2 SYDVKM. The V and J ends lost 3 bases and 7 bases respectively, with 7 bases between them.

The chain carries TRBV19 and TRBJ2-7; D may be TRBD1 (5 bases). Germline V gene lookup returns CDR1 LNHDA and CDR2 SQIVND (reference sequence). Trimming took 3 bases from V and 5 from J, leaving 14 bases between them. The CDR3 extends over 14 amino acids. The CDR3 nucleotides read TGTGCCAGTAGTATCCCAGGGCGGCCTAACGAGCAGTACTTC. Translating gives CASSIPGRPNEQYF.